This T cell receptor (beta chain) is drawn from a study of cytomegalovirus exposure and HLA in healthy donors. Data came from immunoSEQ multiplex PCR; TCRdb stores just in-frame clones and leaves some out. The table has some 50,000 clones, 94% seen once. Germline loops: CDR1 LGHNA, CDR2 YSLEER. The V gene end was trimmed by 1 base and the J gene end by 2 bases; junction bases not matched to a gene: 23. CDR3 length: 21 amino acids. Whole-study results and caveats: Testing in vitro showed a few CMV-associated chains specific for CMV antigens.

A note on this clone: Its specificity is not known.

The receptor's source is a woman aged 18-29 years in good health and CMV-seropositive. Sequenced: PBMCs. This rearrangement joins TRBV4-3 to TRBJ2-7; 7 nucleotides align to TRBD2. The CDR3 loop is CASSQVPAATSDKSPAYEQYF. Written as DNA, the CDR3 is TGCGCCAGCAGCCAAGTTCCCGCCGCAACTAGCGACAAAAGCCCAGCCTACGAGCAGTACTTC.